In this sample, the clone carrying this T cell receptor (beta chain) turned up once. V was pared by 3 bases and J by 1 base, with 2 bases of the junction left unmatched. The CDR3 is 17 amino acids. Germline V gives CDR1 SGHNT, CDR2 YENEEA. These data originate in a study of control samples from healthy donors and cancer patients. Sequenced by immunoSEQ multiplex PCR; TCRdb stores in-frame clones only, minus some. The sample gives about 60,000 clones, approximately 85% of which show up once; 4.5% to 6.5% is in the top ten. The J gene is TRBJ2-2, the V gene TRBV11-3, with 13 bases fitting TRBD2. The TCR was taken from a man aged 40-55 years in good health. What was sequenced was blood. The CDR3 loop reads CASSFRTSGRNTGELFF. The DNA of the CDR3 is TGTGCCAGCAGCTTTAGGACTAGCGGGAGGAACACCGGGGAGCTGTTTTTT. Together with reference TRBV11-3 and TRBJ2-2, the CDR3 gives the full variable domain: EAGVVQSPRYKIIEKKQPVAFWCNPISGHNTLYWYLQNLGQGPELLIRYENEEAVDDSQLPKDRFSAERLKGVDSTLKIQPAELGDSAVYLCASSFRTSGRNTGELFFGEGSRLTVL.